This section outlines one TCR beta chain sequence together with its context. The target antigen is unknown. Germline V CDR1 and CDR2: SEHNR, FQNEAQ (reference sequence). The CDR3 has 19 amino acids. V gave up 5 bases and J gave up 0 bases; unmatched junction bases: 16. Treatment meaning: roughly nine-day PBMC culture with coronavirus spike peptide pools or control peptides (ViraFEST assay). The data derive from a study of vaccination and CD4 T cells after COVID-19. About the study: Stimulation of the cells used overlapping spike peptide pools from SARS-CoV-2 and from the common cold coronaviruses HCoV-NL63, HCoV-OC43 and HCoV-229E. General study results and limits: In convalescent patients, a median 86.3% of post-vaccine SARS-CoV-2-reactive clones appeared only after vaccination.

Sequence data for DNA of cultured CD4+ T cells were generated by the Oncomine TCR Beta short-read assay. Cultured CD4+ T cells were the source of extracted genomic DNA. TCRdb passed the PCR reads through MiXCR, listing each CDR3 protein once. The sample contains tens of thousands of distinct CDR3 sequences, 45% to 65% of which appear only once. This TCR came from a human donor who had recovered from COVID-19. The J gene is TRBJ1-3, the V gene TRBV7-9; TRBD1 matches 7 bases. The sequencing sample was made of CD4+ T cells from blood, cultured in vitro. The CDR3 DNA sequence: TGTGCCAGCAGCCCTGGACAGGAGTCCTTTTTCCACTCTGGAAACACCATATATTTT. This encodes CASSPGQESFFHSGNTIYF.